Listed here are 8 T cell receptor beta chains from one sample, sequenced in a study of cytomegalovirus exposure and HLA in healthy donors. In the PCR, 60 Vbeta and 13 Jbeta primers were used. Sequencing used immunoSEQ multiplex PCR; TCRdb keeps in-frame clones, though not all of them. The data show about 120,000 clones, around 80% seen once. The sequencing input was PBMCs. The receptors originated from a man aged 25 to 45 in good health and CMV-seropositive.

With regard to this clone: Other DNA sequences in this specimen translate into the identical CDR3. J is TRBJ1-2 and V is TRBV28, with TRBD1 as a possible D gene (6 bases). Trimming pared 5 bases from V and 2 bases from J, leaving 6 bases between. The germline V gene has CDR1 MDHEN and CDR2 SYDVKM. The CDR3 contains 12 residues. The CDR3 reads CASSQGNYGYTF. The DNA for the CDR3 is TGTGCCAGCAGTCAGGGGAACTATGGCTACACCTTC.

The rearrangement uses TRBV19 and TRBJ1-2, with 9 bases that match TRBD1. The CDR3 has 14 amino acids. The V gene end was trimmed by 5 bases and the J gene end by 2 bases; junction bases not matched to a gene: 3. The germline gives CDR1 LNHDA, CDR2 SQIVND (reference sequence). The DNA of the CDR3 is TGTGCCAGTAGTGGGGACAGGGAAAACTATGGCTACACCTTC. Translated, it gives CASSGDRENYGYTF.

The chain carries TRBV18 and TRBJ2-1; 10 positions match TRBD2. The CDR3 loop spans 14 amino acids. Germline V gene lookup returns CDR1 KGHSH and CDR2 LQKENI. V lost 6 bases to trimming and J lost 8 bases; unmatched junction nucleotides: 7. CDR3 nucleotide sequence: TGTGCCAGCTCGAAGCGGGAGGGCCGAGATGAGCAGTTCTTC. Translating it yields CASSKREGRDEQFF.

This chain links TRBV2 with TRBJ2-6; 9 bases align to TRBD1. CDR3 size: 18 residues. The J segment lost 2 bases and the V segment lost 1 base, leaving 6 bases of the junction unmatched. The germline V gene encodes CDR1 SNHLY and CDR2 FYNNEI. The CDR3 region is CASSEVGTGSTGANVLTF. The DNA for the CDR3 is TGTGCCAGCAGTGAAGTGGGGACAGGGTCTACTGGGGCCAACGTCCTGACTTTC. The whole variable domain, remainder taken from reference TRBV2 and TRBJ2-6, is EPEVTQTPSHQVTQMGQEVILRCVPISNHLYFYWYRQILGQKVEFLVSFYNNEISEKSEIFDDQFSVERPDGSNFTLKIRSTKLEDSAMYFCASSEVGTGSTGANVLTFGAGSRLTVL.

Written as DNA, the CDR3 is TGTGCCAGCAGCCCCATCGGGGTTACCCAGTACTTC. It is translated as CASSPIGVTQYF. The rearrangement uses TRBV7-9 and TRBJ2-5; possibly TRBD2 for D (5 bases). The CDR3 contains 12 residues. Trimming shortened V by 5 bases and J by 8 bases, and 12 bases separated the two germline ends. Germline V CDR1 and CDR2: SEHNR, FQNEAQ (reference sequence).

The chain links TRBV5-4 to TRBJ2-4; TRBD2 matches at 7 bases. CDR1 SGHNT and CDR2 YYREEE come from the germline V gene (reference sequence). The J segment lost 9 bases and the V segment lost 8 bases, leaving 8 bases of the junction unmatched. This CDR3 contains 12 residues. The CDR3 DNA reads TGTGCCAGTACGCCTAGGGAGGGCATTCAGTACTTC. It yields the protein CASTPREGIQYF.

The rearrangement joins TRBV6-5 to TRBJ2-7; TRBD1 is a possible D gene (5 bases). Germline CDR1 and CDR2: MNHEY and SVGAGI. With 6 bases removed from V and 2 bases from J, the gap between germline ends came to 11 bases. The CDR3 totals 13 residues. Here the CDR3 reads CASSPRAPYEQYF. CDR3 sequence (DNA): TGTGCCAGCAGCCCCAGGGCCCCCTACGAGCAGTACTTC.

The rearrangement joins TRBV7-2 to TRBJ1-1; perhaps TRBD1 as D (6 bases). Germline CDR1 reads SGHTA; CDR2 reads FQGNSA. Trimming removed 1 base from V and 1 base from J, with 10 bases in between. The CDR3 sequence is 15 residues long. CDR3 region: CASSLGPGENTEAFF. The CDR3 DNA sequence: TGTGCCAGCAGCTTAGGACCAGGGGAGAACACTGAAGCTTTCTTT. Full variable domain (outside the CDR3, taken from reference TRBV7-2 and TRBJ1-1): GAGVSQSPSNKVTEKGKDVELRCDPISGHTALYWYRQSLGQGLEFLIYFQGNSAPDKSGLPSDRFSAERTGGSVSTLTIQRTQQEDSAVYLCASSLGPGENTEAFFGQGTRLTVV.